What follows is one T cell receptor beta chain and its context. The antigen is undetermined. The entry originates in a study of Ad26.COV2.S vaccination and SARS-CoV-2 variants. V was pared by 6 bases and J by 5 bases, with 17 bases between. CDR1 and CDR2 (germline): SGHVS, FQNEAQ. The CDR3 sequence is 15 residues long. Treatment denoted: about 20 received Ad26.COV2.S at low or high dose, single or two shots; about 5 received placebo; per-sample allocation not given. At day 63 after the first vaccine or placebo injection, samples were drawn. What was given as vaccine was an Ad26 vector encoding Wuhan-strain SARS-CoV-2 spike. Broader study findings: Substantial breadth was reported for post-vaccination spike-specific CD8+ and CD4+ T cells. Spike-specific TCR breadth ran higher among vaccine recipients than placebo recipients.

TCRdb's table, derived via immunoSEQ multiplex PCR, lists solely in-frame clones and lacks some. This sample yields roughly 380,000 clones, of which around 87% are seen a single time; around 3.6% belongs to the top ten. The source material was peripheral blood, sampled in a trial of Ad26.COV2.S vaccine versus placebo. The chain uses TRBV7-8 and TRBJ1-5; D is unclear. This clonotype was obtained from a person between 18 and 59 years old who received the Ad26.COV2.S COVID-19 vaccine or a placebo. The CDR3 reads CASSRRPSRDQPQHF. The CDR3 region has the DNA TGTGCCAGCAGTCGTCGGCCCTCTCGGGATCAGCCCCAGCATTTT.